This T cell receptor (beta chain) was obtained from a study of blood T cell repertoires in COVID-19. Trimming cost V 3 bases and J 3 bases; bases outside gene matches: 7. The germline gives CDR1 MNHEY, CDR2 SMNVEV (reference sequence). The CDR3 extends over 16 amino acids. Repertoires were generated with immunoSEQ multiplex PCR, while TCRdb's copy carries only in-frame clones and drops some. Of more than 95,000 clones listed, approximately 80% are singletons. The J gene is TRBJ2-3, the V gene TRBV27; TRBD2 aligns across 9 bases. Sequencing was performed on peripheral blood. The receptor was isolated from a man aged 60 to 75 with acute or convalescent COVID-19. This CDR3 is CASSFLGGRGTDTQYF. CDR3 bases: TGTGCCAGCAGTTTCCTTGGCGGGAGGGGGACAGATACGCAGTATTTT.